The T cell receptor beta chain under discussion was sequenced for a study of multiple sclerosis patients with progressive multifocal leukoencephalopathy (dated by TCRdb to about 2019). Context from the whole study: The study examined peripheral T and B cells of MS patients who developed PML (4 under natalizumab, 1 after alemtuzumab) and treated patients who did not. Longitudinal follow-up was performed in two natalizumab-treated patients who later developed PML, from before therapy through 6 and 12 months to PML onset. The study aimed to detect JC virus-specific or public T-cell expansions arising at the time of PML onset. Beyond this particular receptor, the publication reports: TRB clones with frequency above 0.5% were observed only in PML patients, but the clones expanded at PML onset were found to be already present before and during natalizumab therapy. Because of the small, descriptive cohort, whether findings reflect JC virus infection or general immunocompromise remained unclear. Analysis was limited to peripheral blood, even though cerebrospinal fluid or brain lymphocytes might be more informative for natalizumab-associated PML. At the time PML developed, no common TRBV or TRBJ gene usage or preferential TRBV-TRBJ pairings were detected. In most PML patients, lower normalized Shannon entropy suggested less diverse TRB repertoires, while the natalizumab-treated controls had values close to 1.

The time point label, as the study defines it: around 13 months of natalizumab therapy. The treatment or condition label, read with the paper, signifies: on natalizumab therapy at sampling. The controls were several MS patients treated with natalizumab who did not develop PML and who were sampled longitudinally. Every listed patient had earlier received interferon beta, and every PML patient was female. Blood samples at T1 and T2 were obtained at 6 and 12 months of natalizumab therapy, respectively. Ficoll-Hypaque density gradient centrifugation was used to isolate peripheral blood mononuclear cells. Remarks on this clone: Its antigen is currently not known. The sample holds no much larger clone one base away, and base qualities are not on file.

The germline V gene yields SGHDT for CDR1 and YYEEEE for CDR2. V is cut by 3 bases and J by 7 bases, and the space between the germline ends is 6 bases. Spanning cysteine to phenylalanine, the CDR3 consists of 11 amino acids. Just the 33-base CDR3 DNA is kept, in frame starting at base 1. The immunoSEQ two-step multiplex PCR at survey-level depth was used to amplify TRB CDR3 regions from genomic DNA. Each PCR was spiked with synthetic inline TR CDR3 controls spanning all V-J pairings to estimate template counts and remove amplification bias. Reads went through processing to reduce amplification and sequencing bias, and quantification was done against synthetic TR CDR3 analogs. As for the original processing: Raw data were processed in ImmunoSEQ Analyzer, with out-of-frame sequences and CDR3s containing stop codons removed, and genes were named according to IMGT nomenclature. Repertoire diversity was summarized as normalized Shannon entropy, defined as 1 minus Pielou's evenness. Only TRB sequences sharing the V gene, the J gene and the CDR3 were counted as identical. Public PML clonotypes were defined as CDR3s shared by two or more PML-onset samples but absent from earlier samples, from controls, and from public databases. CDR3 amino acid composition by position was analyzed with Skylign using the observed count method. TCRdb obtained this table from immuneACCESS and retained in-frame rearrangements with V and J assigned. These tables miss some clones; where compared with another copy, unresolved V genes account for less than half of the shortfall, and the remainder is unexplained. V and J calls and clone size are those listed in that table; D and trimming were worked out from the DNA. The sample table holds some 28,000 clones, of which around 87% were seen once. Roughly 1.3% of the sample goes to the ten largest clones.

The V and J genes are TRBV5-6 and TRBJ2-3, with the D gene not confidently named. This clonotype was sampled from a human donor with multiple sclerosis. Sequencing used PBMCs, obtained from a patient treated with natalizumab. The CDR3 loop reads CASSSAHTQYF. In nucleotide form, the sequence is TGTGCCAGCAGCTCCGCCCATACGCAGTATTTT.